The rows below give T cell receptor beta chains drawn from one sample of a study of early stage breast cancer tumors. Profiled with immunoSEQ multiplex PCR; TCRdb holds only in-frame clones, not every one. The sample lists around 30,000 clones; roughly 77% were seen once. The specimen was breast tumor tissue. Every receptor here comes from a person under 45 with breast cancer. The CDR3 runs from the conserved cysteine through the conserved F or W. D genes are given only for firm matches. Clone size is not always given. Where it is, it says once, few, many or a class for expanded clones.

v_gene	d_gene	abundance	j_gene	CDR3nt	CDR3aa
TRBV4-1	TRBD1	-	TRBJ2-3	TGCGCCAGCAGCCGACAGGGGACCTACACAGATACGCAGTATTTT	CASSRQGTYTDTQYF
TRBV5-1	-	-	TRBJ2-3	TGCGCCAGCAGCTTGCCAGGGGATACGCAGTATTTT	CASSLPGDTQYF
TRBV7-2	TRBD2	-	TRBJ2-1	TGTGCCAGCAGCTTAGGGACTAGCGGCGCCTACAATGAGCAGTTCTTC	CASSLGTSGAYNEQFF
TRBV12-5	-	-	TRBJ2-6	TGTGCTAGTGGTACCCCGGAGCGAGCAGGGGGAGGCACTGGGGCCAACGTCCTGACTTTC	CASGTPERAGGGTGANVLTF
TRBV5-6	TRBD1	few	TRBJ2-7	TGTGCCAGCAGCACCGGACAGGGTTCCTACGAGCAGTACTTC	CASSTGQGSYEQYF
TRBV7-8	TRBD2	few	TRBJ2-3	TGTGCCAGCAGCTCCCGGACTAGCGGGAGCGCAGATACGCAGTATTTT	CASSSRTSGSADTQYF
TRBV5-1	-	-	TRBJ2-3	TGCGCCAGCAGCCCACTGACCAGGGTTACAGATACGCAGTATTTT	CASSPLTRVTDTQYF
TRBV15	-	-	TRBJ2-1	TGTGCCACCAGCAGAGATCTTAGGAAAGAGGAGCAGTTCTTC	CATSRDLRKEEQFF
TRBV19	-	-	TRBJ1-6	TGTGCCAGTAGTGAGAATAATTCACCCCTCCACTTT	CASSENNSPLHF
TRBV11-1	TRBD2	once	TRBJ2-7	TGTGCCAGCAGCGGAGCTAGCGGGAGGTCCTACGAGCAGTACTTC	CASSGASGRSYEQYF
TRBV19	TRBD1	-	TRBJ1-6	TGTGCCAGTAGTACGCAGCGTACAGGGGTTGGTAATTCACCCCTCCACTTT	CASSTQRTGVGNSPLHF
TRBV5-4	-	-	TRBJ2-1	TGTGCCAGCAGTCTAGATACAAATGAGCAGTTCTTC	CASSLDTNEQFF
TRBV6-6	TRBD2	-	TRBJ2-7	TGTGCCAGCAGAGCGGGAGTAGGCTACGAGCAGTACTTC	CASRAGVGYEQYF
TRBV10-1	-	-	TRBJ2-1	TGCGCCAGCAGTAGGGAGCTTTCCTACAATGAGCAGTTCTTC	CASSRELSYNEQFF
TRBV20-1	-	-	TRBJ1-2	TGCAGTGCCGATGAAGGGCGCTACACCTTC	CSADEGRYTF
TRBV18	TRBD2	-	TRBJ2-2	TGTGCCAGCTCACCACAATCAGCTAGCGGGGGCACCGGGGAGCTGTTTTTT	CASSPQSASGGTGELFF
TRBV7-7	TRBD2	-	TRBJ2-5	TGTGCTAGCAGCTTAGGCGCGGGAGGGCAAGAGACCCAGTACTTC	CASSLGAGGQETQYF
TRBV5-1	TRBD2	-	TRBJ2-1	TGCGCCAGCAGCTCACAGACTAGCGGGATGTACAATGAGCAGTTCTTC	CASSSQTSGMYNEQFF
TRBV5-8	-	-	TRBJ2-5	TGTGCCAGCAGCTCAGGACAGCTTCGGGAGACCCAGTACTTC	CASSSGQLRETQYF
TRBV6-6	-	once	TRBJ1-1	TGTGCCAGCAGTTACTGGGGGACGCATAGGCGGGCTGAAGCTTTCTTT	CASSYWGTHRRAEAFF
TRBV6-1	-	-	TRBJ2-7	TGTGCCAGCAGTGAAGGTGCCAGCGTCTACGAGCAGTACTTC	CASSEGASVYEQYF
TRBV2	TRBD1	-	TRBJ1-6	TGTGCCAGCAGAGGGACAGGGGGCCGTAATTCACCCCTCCACTTT	CASRGTGGRNSPLHF
TRBV7-9	TRBD2	few	TRBJ2-1	TGTGCCAGCAGCTTATATGGTAGCGGGGATTACAATGAGCAGTTCTTC	CASSLYGSGDYNEQFF
TRBV4-3	-	few	TRBJ1-2	TGCGCCAGCAGTGCCGCTTTTGGGCCGACAGGCTACACCTTC	CASSAAFGPTGYTF
TRBV12-5	-	-	TRBJ2-7	TGTGCTAGTGGTTTGGTAAGACAACAGGGTTTGAGAAAATTCTACGAGCAGTACTTC	CASGLVRQQGLRKFYEQYF
TRBV28	-	-	TRBJ2-7	TGTGCCAGCAATACCCGGGACGCCGTAACCTACGAGCAGTACTTC	CASNTRDAVTYEQYF
TRBV7-9	-	few	TRBJ2-7	TGTGCCAGCAGCAGCTCTCCGGGCCGAGGCCACGAGCAGTACTTC	CASSSSPGRGHEQYF
TRBV5-5	-	once	TRBJ2-5	TGTGCCAGCAGCTTGGGGATAGTCCAGGGGACGGAGACCCAGTACTTC	CASSLGIVQGTETQYF
TRBV6-1	TRBD1	-	TRBJ1-1	TGTGCCAGCAATCCAAGGACAGGGGCTATAACTGAAGCTTTCTTT	CASNPRTGAITEAFF
TRBV5-5	-	-	TRBJ2-2	TGTGCCAGCAGCCCCGACGGCGCGAACACCGGGGAGCTGTTTTTT	CASSPDGANTGELFF
TRBV14	TRBD2	-	TRBJ2-1	TGTGCCAGCAGCCCTAGCGGCCTGACCTCCTACAATGAGCAGTTCTTC	CASSPSGLTSYNEQFF
TRBV19	-	-	TRBJ2-3	TGTGCCAGTAGTCCGGACGGACCCACCAGGCAGTATTTT	CASSPDGPTRQYF
TRBV4-3	TRBD2	-	TRBJ2-1	TGCGCCAGCAGCCAAGATGAGGCTAGCGGGAGGGCCGGCGAGCAGTTCTTC	CASSQDEASGRAGEQFF
TRBV19	TRBD2	-	TRBJ2-5	TGTGCCAGTAATTCTTGGACTAGCGGGAGAGGGGAGACCCAGTACTTC	CASNSWTSGRGETQYF
TRBV5-4	TRBD2	-	TRBJ2-3	TGTGCCAGCAGCTTGCCAAAGTTAGCGGGAGCGGATACGCAGTATTTT	CASSLPKLAGADTQYF
TRBV18	-	-	TRBJ2-1	TGTGCCAGCTCACCACCGGGTGAGCAGTTCTTC	CASSPPGEQFF
TRBV19	-	-	TRBJ1-6	TGTGCCAGTTCCCGGACTGATTATAATTCACCCCTCCACTTT	CASSRTDYNSPLHF
TRBV19	-	few	TRBJ1-2	TGTGCCAGTAGTATGGGGGCTGAGGGGAGATATGGCTACACCTTC	CASSMGAEGRYGYTF
TRBV11-1	-	-	TRBJ2-7	TGTGCCAGCAGCTTAATAGCTCACGAGCAGTACTTC	CASSLIAHEQYF
TRBV6-1	TRBD2	medium-sized	TRBJ2-3	TGTGCCAGCAGTGAACTAGCGGGAGGTATGGGGGGCACAGATACGCAGTATTTT	CASSELAGGMGGTDTQYF
TRBV11-2	TRBD1	-	TRBJ1-2	TGTGCCAGCAGCCCGGGAGATTTGGACAGGGTCTTTGGCTACACCTTC	CASSPGDLDRVFGYTF
TRBV4-2	TRBD2	-	TRBJ2-1	TGTGCCAGCAGCCAAGCCGGGACTAGGACGTACAATGAGCAGTTCTTC	CASSQAGTRTYNEQFF
TRBV7-2	-	-	TRBJ1-2	TGTGCCAGCAGCCAATTGACAGGAACCTATGGCTACACCTTC	CASSQLTGTYGYTF
TRBV5-6	-	-	TRBJ2-1	TGTGCCAGCAGCCGACTACTGGGCTCCTACAATGAGCAGTTCTTC	CASSRLLGSYNEQFF
TRBV5-1	TRBD1	-	TRBJ2-7	TGCGCCAGCAGCCGCGGGACAGGGTCCTACGAGCAGTACTTC	CASSRGTGSYEQYF
TRBV25-1	TRBD2	-	TRBJ2-5	TGTGCCAGCGGGGGACTAGCGGGAGTTGAGACCCAGTACTTC	CASGGLAGVETQYF
TRBV7-2	TRBD1	-	TRBJ2-7	TGTGCCAGCAGCATCGGACAGGGGTTCTACGAGCAGTACTTC	CASSIGQGFYEQYF
TRBV11-2	-	large	TRBJ2-7	TGTGCCAGCAGCTCCGGGACCCTGGAGCAGTACTTC	CASSSGTLEQYF
TRBV28	TRBD2	-	TRBJ2-7	TGTGCCAGCAGTTCTCGACTAGCGGGAGGTACCTACGAGCAGTACTTC	CASSSRLAGGTYEQYF
TRBV11-1	TRBD1	-	TRBJ2-1	TGTGCCAGCAGCTTTGGACCTGGACAGGGGAATGAGCAGTTCTTC	CASSFGPGQGNEQFF
TRBV2	-	-	TRBJ1-1	TGTGCCAGCAGTGAAATGGGTAACACTGAAGCTTTCTTT	CASSEMGNTEAFF
TRBV5-6	TRBD1	-	TRBJ1-2	TGTGCCAGCAGCGTCCGGGACAGGGGGGCCTATGGCTACACCTTC	CASSVRDRGAYGYTF
TRBV10-2	-	-	TRBJ2-7	TGCGCCAGCAGTGAGGAGGGTGTCTACGAGCAGTACTTC	CASSEEGVYEQYF
TRBV19	-	-	TRBJ2-4	TGTGCCAGTAGTATCAAGACAGACTTAGCCAAAAACATTCAGTACTTC	CASSIKTDLAKNIQYF
TRBV6-1	-	once	TRBJ2-5	TGTGCCAGCAGTGAAGTGGGTGGATCTGGGGAGACCCAGTACTTC	CASSEVGGSGETQYF